The present TCR beta chain was sequenced within a study of CD8+ T cells in alopecia areata. The study, taken as a whole, reports: Alphabeta T cells residing in normal skin are also sequenced in scalp samples. Normal scalp had lower clonality than lesional scalp, with alopecia totalis/universalis lesions showing this most strongly.

This clone has a handful of counts. What it binds is unknown. The sequencing template was cDNA reverse transcribed from extracted RNA. Repertoires were generated with immunoSEQ multiplex PCR, while TCRdb's copy carries only in-frame clones and drops some. The repertoire holds some 240,000 clones, with 50% to 60% as singletons. V was cut by 0 bases and J by 5 bases, with 11 bases left in between. Germline-derived CDR1 and CDR2 are SGHRS and YFSETQ. This CDR3 comprises 14 residues. This specimen consisted of CD4+ T cells sorted from blood, obtained at week 0. The sequence derives from a human donor with alopecia areata. This rearrangement joins TRBV5-1 to TRBJ1-1; D gene ambiguous. The CDR3 nucleotides read TGCGCCAGCAGCTTGGCGGCGGGAAGGACTGAAGCTTTCTTT. The encoded protein is CASSLAAGRTEAFF.